These T cell receptor beta chains were read from a single sample in a study of T cells after yellow fever vaccination. From the 5' RACE reads, TCRdb called clonotypes with MiXCR, one entry per CDR3 protein. This table holds about 150,000 distinct CDR3 sequences, about 6.2% found once. The specimen was CD4+ T cells sorted from PBMCs, collected 10 days after the yellow fever booster vaccination. The receptors stem from a man younger than 40 who received the YFV17D yellow fever vaccine. Each CDR3 is given with its conserved first and last residue. A D gene is named only where the DNA matches it firmly. Clone size reads once, few, many, or a class if the clone is expanded.

>.|TRBV12-3/TRBV12-4|many|TRBJ2-1
CASTSRVVAKNNEQFF
TGTGCCAGCACGTCCCGTGTTGTAGCGAAAAACAATGAGCAGTTCTTC
>TRBD2|TRBV23-1|many|TRBJ2-7
CASSSKEGLAGVEQYF
TGCGCCAGCAGTTCAAAAGAAGGACTAGCGGGAGTCGAGCAGTACTTC
>TRBD1|TRBV7-2|many|TRBJ1-1
CASSPQGAWTEAFF
TGTGCCAGCAGCCCTCAGGGGGCTTGGACTGAAGCTTTCTTT
>.|TRBV5-1|few|TRBJ2-5
CASSLAQGRDLETQYF
TGCGCCAGCAGCTTGGCTCAAGGACGGGATCTGGAGACCCAGTACTTC
>.|TRBV3-1|many|TRBJ2-7
CASSHSGLRDPVGEQYF
TGTGCCAGCAGCCACTCAGGTCTCCGGGACCCCGTCGGCGAGCAGTACTTC
>.|TRBV18|many|TRBJ1-1
CASSQGQNTEAFF
TGTGCCAGCTCCCAAGGACAGAACACTGAAGCTTTCTTT
>TRBD1|TRBV5-4|many|TRBJ1-4
CASSFSGTGDEKLFF
TGTGCCAGCAGCTTCTCCGGGACAGGGGATGAAAAACTGTTTTTT
>TRBD1|TRBV28|few|TRBJ1-6
CASSSQDRGFANSPLHF
TGTGCCAGCAGTTCACAGGACAGGGGATTTGCGAATTCACCCCTCCACTTT
>.|TRBV20-1|few|TRBJ1-1
CSASLGGGPEAFF
TGCAGTGCTAGTTTAGGCGGAGGCCCTGAAGCTTTCTTT
>.|TRBV28|many|TRBJ2-5
CASSPGDRLGETQYF
TGTGCCAGCAGTCCGGGGGACAGACTGGGGGAGACCCAGTACTTC